A selection of T cell receptor beta chains follows, all from one sample in a study of blood T cells in healthy people across ages. Each CDR3 protein gets one entry after TCRdb re-called the 5' RACE reads with MiXCR. In the table there are roughly 1,300,000 distinct CDR3 sequences, 55% to 75% of which are singletons. Input material: blood. These receptors originate from a man between 18 and 29 years old in good health. Each CDR3 is given with its conserved first and last residue. D genes are given only for firm matches. Where a row states a size, it is once, few, many or the class of an expanded clone; other rows omit it.

v_gene	abundance	d_gene	j_gene	CDR3nt	CDR3aa
TRBV29-1	few	.	TRBJ2-7	TGCAGCGTTGAGTTGCTGGGACAAGCCTACGAGCAGTACTTC	CSVELLGQAYEQYF
TRBV6-6	.	.	TRBJ2-5	TGTGCCAGCAGTGATTACTACCAAGAGACCCAGTACTTC	CASSDYYQETQYF
TRBV30	.	.	TRBJ2-3	TGTGCCTGGATCCCCGGTGGGCAGCCTAGCACAGATACGCAGTATTTT	CAWIPGGQPSTDTQYF
TRBV4-3	.	.	TRBJ2-5	TGCGCCAGCAGCCAAGATCGGGTCGGGGGAGAGACCCAGTACTTC	CASSQDRVGGETQYF
TRBV4-1	.	TRBD2	TRBJ2-3	TGCGCCAGCAGCCAACCGGGACTAGAAGTCACAGATGCGCAGTATTTT	CASSQPGLEVTDAQYF
TRBV25-1	.	.	TRBJ1-1	TGTGCCAGCAGTGAGGGGATGAGAACTGAAGCTTTCTTT	CASSEGMRTEAFF
TRBV29-1	few	.	TRBJ1-4	TGCAGCGTTGAGAGCAGGGAGGATAATGAAAAACTGTTTTTT	CSVESREDNEKLFF
TRBV30	.	TRBD2	TRBJ2-3	TGTGCCTGGAGTTTGGCGGGAGTTGCAGATACGCAGTATTTT	CAWSLAGVADTQYF
TRBV24-1	few	.	TRBJ2-1	TGTGCCACCAGTGAGGGGCTAAATGAGCAGTTCTTC	CATSEGLNEQFF
TRBV24-1	.	.	TRBJ2-5	TGTGCCACCAGTGATGGGGGAGAGACCCAGTACTTC	CATSDGGETQYF
TRBV7-8	.	.	TRBJ1-6	TGTGCCAGCAGCTTATCCAGAGAGGTGCGGTTTGGGAATTCACCCCTCCACTTT	CASSLSREVRFGNSPLHF
TRBV25-1	few	.	TRBJ2-7	TGTGCCAGCACTGCGGGCAGCTCCTACGAGCAGTACTTC	CASTAGSSYEQYF
TRBV27	few	.	TRBJ2-1	TGTGCCAGCAGTTTTGGACAGTCGTACAATGAGCAGTTCTTC	CASSFGQSYNEQFF
TRBV20-1	once	TRBD2	TRBJ2-7	TGCAGTGCTAGAGACATCCAGCGGGGCCCGACCTACGAGCAGTACTTC	CSARDIQRGPTYEQYF
TRBV6-2/TRBV6-3	.	TRBD1	TRBJ2-7	TGTGCCAGCAGAGACGGACAGGAATTCTCCTACGAGCAGTACTTC	CASRDGQEFSYEQYF
TRBV20-1	.	.	TRBJ2-7	TGCAGTGCTAAAACAACAGGGAAAGAGCAGTACTTC	CSAKTTGKEQYF
TRBV7-2	.	TRBD2	TRBJ2-6	TGTGCCAGCAGCTTAGGGCTAGCGGGGGTCTCTGGGGCCAACGTCCTGACTTTC	CASSLGLAGVSGANVLTF
TRBV6-4	.	.	TRBJ1-1	TGTGCCGGCAGTGAGGGGGAGGACACTGAAGCTTTCTTT	CAGSEGEDTEAFF
TRBV27	.	.	TRBJ2-7	TGTGCCAGCAGTGGAGATTCGGATGGGACGGGCGAGCAGTACTTC	CASSGDSDGTGEQYF
TRBV3-1	.	TRBD1	TRBJ1-1	TGTGCCAGCAGCCAAGATTGGACAGGGGGTATTGAAGCTTTCTTT	CASSQDWTGGIEAFF
TRBV20-1	.	TRBD1	TRBJ2-7	TGCAGTGCTAGAGGAGGACAGGACCCTTCCATTTACGAGCAGTACTTC	CSARGGQDPSIYEQYF
TRBV7-9	.	.	TRBJ2-5	TGTGCCAGCAGCTCGGGACATCAAGAGACCCAGTACTTC	CASSSGHQETQYF
TRBV12-3/TRBV12-4	few	.	TRBJ2-3	TGTGCCAGCTTGTTCACAGATACGCAGTATTTT	CASLFTDTQYF
TRBV7-6	.	TRBD1	TRBJ2-1	TGTGCCAGCAGCTCTACCCTGACAGGGGCCCAACACAATGAGCAGTTCTTC	CASSSTLTGAQHNEQFF
TRBV10-3	.	.	TRBJ2-3	TGTGCCATCAGTGAGGCAACAGGCACAGATACGCAGTATTTT	CAISEATGTDTQYF
TRBV4-2	few	TRBD2	TRBJ2-7	TGTGCCAGCAGCCAAGGAGACGGACTAGACTACGAGCAGTACTTC	CASSQGDGLDYEQYF
TRBV6-6	.	TRBD1	TRBJ1-2	TGTGCGCCGGACAGGGGGCGCGCCTATGGCTACACCTTC	CAPDRGRAYGYTF
TRBV28	.	TRBD1	TRBJ1-2	TGTGCCAGCAGAGCCCGCGACAGGGTCTATGGCTACACCTTC	CASRARDRVYGYTF
TRBV25-1	few	TRBD1	TRBJ1-5	TGTGCCAGCAGTCCCGGGACAGGTAGCAATCAGCCCCAGCATTTT	CASSPGTGSNQPQHF
TRBV2	.	.	TRBJ1-5	TGTGCCAGCAGTGACGGGGCTGAATCAGCGGCCCAGCATTTT	CASSDGAESAAQHF
TRBV12-3/TRBV12-4	.	TRBD1	TRBJ2-5	TGTGTCAGCAGGGGAACAGGGGGCCTGGGCTCGGAGACCCAGTACTTC	CVSRGTGGLGSETQYF
TRBV4-3	.	TRBD1	TRBJ1-5	TGCGCCAGCAGCCAAGACGGGGGGGGACAGGGGGGTCAGCCCCAGCATTTT	CASSQDGGGQGGQPQHF